This record covers a single T cell receptor (beta chain). This sample is drawn from a study of blood T cell repertoires in COVID-19. Study overall: Acute-phase and convalescent COVID-19 samples originated in the United States, Italy and Spain. Sample material is recorded as cDNA or gDNA derived from T cells, B-cell-depleted T cells, or PBMCs.

This CDR3 has 16 residues. Looked up from germline, CDR1 is MNHEY and CDR2 is SVGAGI. V was pared by 2 bases and J by 3 bases, with 7 bases of the junction left unmatched. Original processing methods: Reference gene primer amplification gave estimated nucleated cell counts. Produced via immunoSEQ multiplex PCR; TCRdb's table is partial and in-frame only. V and J calls and clone size follow that table, whereas D and trimming were derived from the DNA. The table lists around 150,000 clones, less than 85% of them singletons. Sequenced material: peripheral blood. V usage is TRBV6-5 and J usage is TRBJ2-3; TRBD2 aligns across 8 bases. The TCR originated in a human donor with acute or convalescent COVID-19. The donor label of this sample is uncertain. Here the CDR3 reads CASSYLRGGRTDTQYF. CDR3 nucleotides: TGTGCCAGCAGTTACCTCCGGGGGGGTCGTACAGATACGCAGTATTTT.